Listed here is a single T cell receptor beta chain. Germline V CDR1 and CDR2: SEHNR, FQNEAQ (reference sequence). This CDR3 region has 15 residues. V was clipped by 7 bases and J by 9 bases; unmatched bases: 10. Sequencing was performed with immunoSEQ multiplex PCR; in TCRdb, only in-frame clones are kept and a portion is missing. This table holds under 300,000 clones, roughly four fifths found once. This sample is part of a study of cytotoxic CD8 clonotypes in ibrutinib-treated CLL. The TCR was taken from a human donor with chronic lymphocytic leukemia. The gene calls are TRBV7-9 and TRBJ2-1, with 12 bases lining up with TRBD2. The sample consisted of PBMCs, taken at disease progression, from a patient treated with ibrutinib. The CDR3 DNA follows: TGTGCCAGCACCGGTCTAGCGGGAGGGCCCGGTGAGCAGTTCTTC. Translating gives CASTGLAGGPGEQFF.